The 9 T cell receptor beta chains below come from one sample, sequenced in a study of blood T cell repertoires in COVID-19. The table came from immunoSEQ multiplex PCR; TCRdb's copy has only in-frame clones and leaves some out. The profile covers fewer than 500,000 clones, with around 89% appearing a single time and more than 4% taken by the ten largest. The sample comprised peripheral blood. Receptors originate from a woman in her thirties with acute or convalescent COVID-19.

The rearrangement links TRBV2 to TRBJ2-7; possible D gene TRBD2, 7 bases. The CDR3 has 14 residues. The V gene lost 3 bases and the J gene lost 5 bases, with 14 bases spanning the gap. CDR1 is SNHLY, CDR2 FYNNEI, per germline. The CDR3 nucleotides are TGTGCCAGCAGTGAGGATCGGGGGGCGGACGAGCAGTACTTC. It yields the protein CASSEDRGADEQYF.

The chain uses TRBV12-3 or TRBV12-4 and TRBJ2-5; D ambiguous. Trimming pared 5 bases from V and 5 bases from J, leaving 12 bases between. This CDR3 spans 13 amino acids. As DNA, the CDR3 is TGTGCCAGCAGTGCGTGGAGTCCGGAGACCCAGTACTTC. It yields the protein CASSAWSPETQYF.

The chain combines TRBV2 with TRBJ2-3; TRBD2 matches at 10 bases. Germline V gives CDR1 SNHLY, CDR2 FYNNEI. The CDR3 has 15 amino acids. Trimming cost V 2 bases and J 8 bases; bases outside gene matches: 7. The CDR3 loop is CASSERAGGPITQYF. The CDR3 DNA reads as TGTGCCAGCAGTGAAAGAGCGGGGGGGCCGATTACGCAGTATTTT.

The chain carries TRBV5-1 and TRBJ2-1; TRBD1 might be the D (7 bases). CDR3 size: 15 residues. Trimming removed 0 bases at V and 8 bases at J, with 15 bases between. Germline CDR1 reads SGHRS; CDR2 reads YFSETQ. This chain's CDR3 is CASSLERSRGDEQFF. CDR3 coding DNA: TGCGCCAGCAGCTTGGAACGGAGCAGGGGGGATGAGCAGTTCTTC. Together with reference TRBV5-1 and TRBJ2-1, the CDR3 gives the full variable domain: KAGVTQTPRYLIKTRGQQVTLSCSPISGHRSVSWYQQTPGQGLQFLFEYFSETQRNKGNFPGRFSGRQFSNSRSEMNVSTLELGDSALYLCASSLERSRGDEQFFGPGTRLTVL.

This clone was picked up one time. The chain couples TRBV12-2 to TRBJ2-5; no DNA check was done on the table's D call, TRBD2. TRBV12-2 is described as a pseudogene. This CDR3 comprises 18 residues. CDR3 nucleotide sequence: TGTGCAAGTCACCGAACCCAGACTAGCGGGGGGGCCGGTGAGACCCAGTACTTC. Amino acids: CASHRTQTSGGAGETQYF.

The chain couples TRBV5-1 to TRBJ2-1; tentatively, D is TRBD1 (6 bases). V was cut by 5 bases and J by 0 bases, with 12 bases left in between. The CDR3 spans 15 residues. From germline, CDR1 is SGHRS and CDR2 YFSETQ. CDR3 sequence reads: CASSATDSSYNEQFF. The CDR3 region has the DNA TGCGCCAGCAGTGCCACGGACAGCTCCTACAATGAGCAGTTCTTC.

V usage is TRBV9 and J usage is TRBJ2-7, with 12 nucleotides matching TRBD2. CDR1 and CDR2 from the germline V gene are SGDLS and YYNGEE. This CDR3 is 15 amino acids long. Losses at the gene ends were 4 bases for V and 5 bases for J; bases not matched to a gene: 7. CDR3 amino acids: CASSHQTSGGDEQYF. CDR3 sequence (DNA): TGTGCCAGCAGCCATCAGACTAGCGGGGGCGACGAGCAGTACTTC.

The V call is TRBV7-2, the J call TRBJ2-7; D remains ambiguous. Deletions cut 0 bases from V and 2 bases from J, with 11 bases between. Germline V lookup: CDR1 SGHTA, CDR2 FQGNSA. The CDR3 totals 15 residues. In nucleotides, the CDR3 is TGTGCCAGCAGCTTAGCGCGCATGGGCCCCTACGAGCAGTACTTC. Translated, it gives CASSLARMGPYEQYF.

This clone appeared once. This chain uses TRBV23-1 with TRBJ1-5; 7 nucleotides line up with TRBD1. Being an ORF, TRBV23-1 has a function that is uncertain. After removal of 2 bases from V and 0 bases from J, the junction contained 10 bases not matched to a gene. The CDR3 has 18 amino acids. In nucleotides, the CDR3 is TGCGCCAGCAGTCAACCCGGGGGACAGCTCTATAGCAATCAGCCCCAGCATTTT. Its protein is CASSQPGGQLYSNQPQHF.